A selection of T cell receptor beta chains follows, all from one sample in a study of shared clonotypes between healthy human individuals. TCRdb's table, derived via immunoSEQ multiplex PCR, lists solely in-frame clones and lacks some. In the table there are about 490,000 clones, roughly 85% of which are singletons. Sequencing was carried out using PBMCs. The source is a woman aged 40 to 50 in good health. Some clones in this sample may be carry-over from other donors' samples. Both conserved end residues are part of each CDR3. A D gene is named only where the DNA matches it firmly. Clone size is stated in some rows and not others, as once, few, many or a class when expanded.

J gene | V gene | D gene | clone size | CDR3 length | CDR3 protein | CDR3 DNA
TRBJ2-2 | TRBV18 | TRBD1 | . | 17 | CASSPSYGQGRTGELFF | TGTGCCAGCTCACCGAGTTATGGACAGGGAAGGACCGGGGAGCTGTTTTTT
TRBJ2-7 | TRBV29-1 | . | . | 13 | CSARDGRDYEQYF | TGCAGCGCACGGGACGGGCGAGACTACGAGCAGTACTTC
TRBJ2-7 | TRBV25-1 | . | . | 14 | CASSERSGVYEQYF | TGTGCCAGCAGTGAACGGAGTGGGGTCTACGAGCAGTACTTC
TRBJ1-1 | TRBV6-4 | . | . | 14 | CASSERSGSSVAFF | TGTGCCAGCAGTGAGAGGTCGGGAAGTTCTGTGGCTTTCTTT
TRBJ2-2 | TRBV6-5 | TRBD1 | . | 13 | CASRPDRVGELFF | TGTGCCAGCAGGCCCGACAGGGTCGGGGAGCTGTTTTTT
TRBJ1-3 | TRBV5-1 | . | . | 15 | CASSLFGDSGNTIYF | TGCGCCAGCAGCCTATTTGGGGACTCTGGAAACACCATATATTTT
TRBJ2-5 | TRBV7-7 | . | . | 14 | CASSKGVGGETQYF | TGTGCTAGCTCGAAGGGAGTGGGTGGGGAGACCCAGTACTTC
TRBJ2-1 | TRBV9 | TRBD2 | . | 15 | CASSQTSGTHNEQFF | TGTGCCAGCAGCCAGACTAGCGGGACCCACAATGAGCAGTTCTTC
TRBJ1-4 | TRBV7-2 | . | . | 13 | CASSLGGQGRLFF | TGTGCCAGCAGCTTAGGTGGGCAGGGTAGACTGTTTTTT
TRBJ2-4 | TRBV28 | TRBD2 | few | 18 | CASSLVGLGVTAKNIQYF | TGTGCCAGCAGTTTAGTGGGACTAGGTGTGACAGCCAAAAACATTCAGTACTTC
TRBJ2-7 | TRBV28 | TRBD2 | . | 15 | CASNPGLAGAYEQYF | TGTGCCAGCAACCCCGGACTAGCGGGAGCCTACGAGCAGTACTTC
TRBJ2-7 | TRBV11-1 | TRBD1 | . | 15 | CASSTTRDRPYEQYF | TGTGCCAGCAGCACGACACGGGACAGACCCTACGAGCAGTACTTC
TRBJ1-1 | TRBV10-1 | TRBD1 | . | 14 | CASSRQGPGSEAFF | TGCGCCAGCAGTCGACAGGGGCCAGGCTCGGAAGCTTTCTTT
TRBJ1-1 | TRBV19 | . | . | 13 | CASSIAENTEAFF | TGTGCCAGTAGTATAGCCGAGAACACTGAAGCTTTCTTT
TRBJ2-7 | TRBV6-5 | TRBD2 | . | 14 | CASTAGTRATEQYF | TGTGCCAGCACCGCCGGGACTAGGGCTACGGAGCAGTACTTC
TRBJ2-3 | TRBV7-9 | TRBD2 | . | 15 | CASSFVSGRADTQYF | TGTGCCAGCAGTTTCGTTAGCGGGAGAGCAGATACGCAGTATTTT
TRBJ1-2 | TRBV6-5 | TRBD1 | few | 12 | CASRTGVGGYTF | TGTGCCAGCAGGACAGGGGTCGGGGGCTACACCTTC
TRBJ1-1 | TRBV10-3 | . | . | 16 | CAISAGGLIGWAEAFF | TGTGCCATCAGTGCGGGGGGACTTATCGGTTGGGCTGAAGCTTTCTTT
TRBJ2-3 | TRBV10-3 | TRBD2 | . | 15 | CAISEGGGRTDTQYF | TGTGCCATCAGTGAAGGTGGCGGGAGGACAGATACGCAGTATTTT
TRBJ1-4 | TRBV9 | TRBD1 | once | 15 | CASSVMGQGGEKLFF | TGTGCCAGCAGCGTAATGGGACAGGGTGGTGAAAAACTGTTTTTT
TRBJ1-1 | TRBV9 | . | few | 14 | CASSVTAMNTEAFF | TGTGCCAGCAGCGTAACAGCTATGAACACTGAAGCTTTCTTT
TRBJ1-4 | TRBV27 | . | once | 16 | CASSPLLDPANEKLFF | TGTGCCAGCAGCCCCCTCTTAGACCCCGCTAATGAAAAACTGTTTTTT
TRBJ1-6 | TRBV30 | . | . | 16 | CAWSVGGLNRGSPLHF | TGTGCCTGGAGTGTAGGGGGTCTCAACCGGGGTTCACCCCTCCACTTT
TRBJ2-2 | TRBV27 | TRBD1 | . | 16 | CASRGQGAGYTGELFF | TGTGCCAGCAGGGGACAGGGGGCCGGTTACACCGGGGAGCTGTTTTTT
TRBJ2-3 | TRBV5-1 | TRBD2 | many | 15 | CASSSGLVEGSTQYF | TGCGCCAGCAGCTCTGGACTAGTCGAGGGCTCTACGCAGTATTTT
TRBJ1-5 | TRBV7-9 | TRBD1 | . | 15 | CASSLGWDSEGPQHF | TGTGCCAGCAGCTTAGGCTGGGACAGCGAGGGGCCCCAGCATTTT
TRBJ2-1 | TRBV7-9 | . | . | 15 | CASGLVPEAYNEQFF | TGTGCCAGCGGCTTAGTTCCAGAGGCCTATAATGAGCAGTTCTTC
TRBJ2-3 | TRBV4-2 | TRBD2 | . | 18 | CASSQDVLAGGGTDTQYF | TGTGCCAGCAGCCAAGATGTTTTAGCGGGGGGGGGCACAGATACGCAGTATTTT
TRBJ2-7 | TRBV5-1 | . | . | 12 | CASSLEAYEQYF | TGCGCCAGCAGCTTGGAGGCTTACGAGCAGTACTTC
TRBJ2-1 | TRBV7-9 | TRBD2 | . | 14 | CASSLGREVNEQFF | TGTGCCAGCAGCTTAGGGCGGGAGGTTAATGAGCAGTTCTTC
TRBJ2-6 | TRBV10-3 | TRBD2 | . | 20 | CAISGPTSGRSEGRANVLTF | TGTGCCATCAGTGGCCCGACTAGCGGGAGGTCCGAGGGGCGGGCCAACGTCCTGACTTTC
TRBJ1-2 | TRBV6-1 | TRBD1 | . | 14 | CASTPRGTVYGYTF | TGTGCCAGCACCCCACGGGGGACAGTCTATGGCTACACCTTC
TRBJ2-1 | TRBV6-8 | . | . | 15 | CASSEGRSSYNEQFF | TGTGCCAGCAGTGAAGGGCGGAGCTCCTACAATGAGCAGTTCTTC
TRBJ2-7 | TRBV28 | . | . | 14 | CASSLLGADYEQYF | TGTGCCAGCAGTTTATTGGGGGCGGACTACGAGCAGTACTTC
TRBJ1-4 | TRBV4-1 | TRBD1 | . | 16 | CASSQGTGGNHEKLFF | TGCGCCAGCAGCCAAGGAACAGGGGGGAACCATGAAAAACTGTTTTTT
TRBJ2-3 | TRBV28 | TRBD2 | many | 17 | CASSLWQLAGGPGAQYF | TGTGCCAGCAGTTTATGGCAACTAGCGGGAGGGCCGGGTGCGCAGTATTTT
TRBJ2-1 | TRBV18 | TRBD2 | . | 15 | CASSPSGRAYNEQFF | TGTGCCAGCTCACCTAGCGGGAGGGCTTACAATGAGCAGTTCTTC
TRBJ2-3 | TRBV28 | TRBD2 | few | 14 | CASSLAGGPSTQYF | TGTGCCAGCAGCCTAGCGGGAGGGCCCTCGACGCAGTATTTT
TRBJ2-1 | TRBV6-5 | . | . | 13 | CASSRDSMNEQFF | TGTGCCAGCAGTCGCGACAGTATGAATGAGCAGTTCTTC
TRBJ2-7 | TRBV5-3 | . | . | 14 | CARSPPTGTYEQYF | TGTGCCAGAAGCCCCCCTACTGGGACCTACGAGCAGTACTTC
TRBJ2-7 | TRBV27 | TRBD1 | . | 17 | CASSSLQGLIEPYEQYF | TGTGCCAGCAGTTCTTTACAGGGGCTAATCGAGCCCTACGAGCAGTACTTC